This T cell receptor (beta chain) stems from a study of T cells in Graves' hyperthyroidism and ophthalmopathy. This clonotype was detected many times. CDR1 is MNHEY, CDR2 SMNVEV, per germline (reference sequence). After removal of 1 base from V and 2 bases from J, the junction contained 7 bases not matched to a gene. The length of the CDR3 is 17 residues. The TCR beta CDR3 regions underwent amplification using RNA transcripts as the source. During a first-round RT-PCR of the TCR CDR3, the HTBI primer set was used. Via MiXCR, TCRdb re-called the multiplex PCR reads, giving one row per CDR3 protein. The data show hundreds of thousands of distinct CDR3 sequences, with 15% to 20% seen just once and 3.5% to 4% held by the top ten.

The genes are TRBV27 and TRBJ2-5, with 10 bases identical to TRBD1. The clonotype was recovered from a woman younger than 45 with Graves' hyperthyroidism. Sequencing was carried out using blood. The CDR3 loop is CASSLYPGTGVQETQYF. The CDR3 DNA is TGTGCCAGCAGTTTATACCCCGGGACAGGGGTACAAGAGACCCAGTACTTC.